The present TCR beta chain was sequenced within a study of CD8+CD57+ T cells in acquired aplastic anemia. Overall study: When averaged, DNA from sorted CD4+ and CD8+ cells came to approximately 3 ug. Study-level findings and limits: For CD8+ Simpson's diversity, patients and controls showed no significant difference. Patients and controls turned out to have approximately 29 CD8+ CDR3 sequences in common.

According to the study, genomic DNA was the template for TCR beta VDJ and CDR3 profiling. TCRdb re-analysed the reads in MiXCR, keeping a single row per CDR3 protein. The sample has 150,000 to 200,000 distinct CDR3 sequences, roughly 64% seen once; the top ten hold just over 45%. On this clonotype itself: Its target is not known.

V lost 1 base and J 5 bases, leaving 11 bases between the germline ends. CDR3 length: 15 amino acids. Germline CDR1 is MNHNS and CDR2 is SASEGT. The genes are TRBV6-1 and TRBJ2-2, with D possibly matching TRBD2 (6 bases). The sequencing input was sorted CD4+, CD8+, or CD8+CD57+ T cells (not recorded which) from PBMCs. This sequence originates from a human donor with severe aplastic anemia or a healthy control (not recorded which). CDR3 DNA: TGTGCCAGCAGTGAAGAAGGAGGGGCTACCGGGGAGCTGTTTTTT. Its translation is CASSEEGGATGELFF.